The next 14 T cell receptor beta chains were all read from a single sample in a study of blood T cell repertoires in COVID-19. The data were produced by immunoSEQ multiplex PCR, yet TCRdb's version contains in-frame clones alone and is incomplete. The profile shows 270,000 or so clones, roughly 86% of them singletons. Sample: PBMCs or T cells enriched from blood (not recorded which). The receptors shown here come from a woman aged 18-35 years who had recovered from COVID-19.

DNA of the CDR3: TGTGCCAGTAGTACTCCCGGGGAGCTGTTTTTT. This encodes CASSTPGELFF. The chain uses TRBV19 and TRBJ2-2, with no clear D. V lost 4 bases and J 6 bases, leaving 3 bases between the germline ends. This CDR3 region has 11 residues. CDR1 is LNHDA and CDR2 is SQIVND in the germline V gene (reference sequence).

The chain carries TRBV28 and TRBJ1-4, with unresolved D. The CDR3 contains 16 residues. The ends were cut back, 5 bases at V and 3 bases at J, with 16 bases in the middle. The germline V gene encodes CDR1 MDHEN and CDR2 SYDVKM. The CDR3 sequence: CASSEIKLRANEKLFF. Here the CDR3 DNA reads TGTGCCAGCAGTGAAATAAAGTTGAGAGCTAATGAAAAACTGTTTTTT.

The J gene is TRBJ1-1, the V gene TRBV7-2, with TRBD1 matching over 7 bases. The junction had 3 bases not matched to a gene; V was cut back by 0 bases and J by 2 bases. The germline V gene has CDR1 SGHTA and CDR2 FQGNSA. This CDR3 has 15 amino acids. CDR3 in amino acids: CASSLARTGNTEAFF. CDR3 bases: TGTGCCAGCAGCTTAGCTCGGACAGGCAACACTGAAGCTTTCTTT.

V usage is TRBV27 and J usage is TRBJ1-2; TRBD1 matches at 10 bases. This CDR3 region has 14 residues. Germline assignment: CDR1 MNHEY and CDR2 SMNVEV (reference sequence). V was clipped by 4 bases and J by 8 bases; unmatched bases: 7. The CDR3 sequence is CASSSRQGAWGYTF. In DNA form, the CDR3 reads TGTGCCAGCAGTTCCAGACAGGGGGCGTGGGGCTACACCTTC.

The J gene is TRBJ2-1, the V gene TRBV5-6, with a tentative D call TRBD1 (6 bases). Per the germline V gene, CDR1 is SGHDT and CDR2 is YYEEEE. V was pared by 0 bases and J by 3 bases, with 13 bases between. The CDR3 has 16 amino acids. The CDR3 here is CASSLGGRVLYNEQFF. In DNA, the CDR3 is TGTGCCAGCAGCTTGGGGGGGCGGGTCCTCTACAATGAGCAGTTCTTC.

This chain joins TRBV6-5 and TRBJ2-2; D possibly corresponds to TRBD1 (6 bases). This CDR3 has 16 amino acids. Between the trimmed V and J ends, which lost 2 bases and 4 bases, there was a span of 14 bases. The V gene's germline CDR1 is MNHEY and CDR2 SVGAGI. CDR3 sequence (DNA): TGTGCCAGCAGTTACCCGCAGGGGCTGGGCACCGGGGAGCTGTTTTTT. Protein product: CASSYPQGLGTGELFF.

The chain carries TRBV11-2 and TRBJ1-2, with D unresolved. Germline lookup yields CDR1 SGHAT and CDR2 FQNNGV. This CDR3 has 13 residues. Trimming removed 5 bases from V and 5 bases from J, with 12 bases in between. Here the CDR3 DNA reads TGTGCCAGCAGCCGACTGGCCCCTTATGGCTACACCTTC. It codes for CASSRLAPYGYTF.

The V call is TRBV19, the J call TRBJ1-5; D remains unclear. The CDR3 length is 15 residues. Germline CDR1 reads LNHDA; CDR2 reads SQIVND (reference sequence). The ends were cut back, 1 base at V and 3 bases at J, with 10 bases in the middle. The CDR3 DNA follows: TGTGCCAGTAGTATAGCTCGGGATACCAATCAGCCCCAGCATTTT. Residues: CASSIARDTNQPQHF.

DNA for the CDR3: TGTGCCAGCAGCTTAAGGAGGGGTGACTGGGGAGGGTTCTTC. Its translation: CASSLRRGDWGGFF. This chain links TRBV7-8 with TRBJ2-1; a possible D gene is TRBD2 (6 bases). Trimming cost V 2 bases and J 15 bases, with 20 bases left between them. The germline CDR1 and CDR2 sequences are SGHVS and FQNEAQ. The CDR3 has 14 amino acids.

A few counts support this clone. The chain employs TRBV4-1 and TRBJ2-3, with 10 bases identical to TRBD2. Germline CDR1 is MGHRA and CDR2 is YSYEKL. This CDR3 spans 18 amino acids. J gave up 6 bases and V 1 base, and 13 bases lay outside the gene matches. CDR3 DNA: TGCGCCAGCAGCCAAGTTCGGCGAAGCGGGGGGGCCGGCGATACGCAGTATTTT. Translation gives CASSQVRRSGGAGDTQYF.

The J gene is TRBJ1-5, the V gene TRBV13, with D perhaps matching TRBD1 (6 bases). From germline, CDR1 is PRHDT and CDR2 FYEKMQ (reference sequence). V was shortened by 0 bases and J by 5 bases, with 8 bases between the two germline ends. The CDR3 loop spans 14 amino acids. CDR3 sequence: CASSLGRGHQPQHF. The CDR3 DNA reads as TGTGCCAGCAGCTTAGGCAGGGGTCATCAGCCCCAGCATTTT. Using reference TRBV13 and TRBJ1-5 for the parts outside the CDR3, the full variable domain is AAGVIQSPRHLIKEKRETATLKCYPIPRHDTVYWYQQGPGQDPQFLISFYEKMQSDKGSIPDRFSAQQFSDYHSELNMSSLELGDSALYFCASSLGRGHQPQHFGDGTRLSIL.

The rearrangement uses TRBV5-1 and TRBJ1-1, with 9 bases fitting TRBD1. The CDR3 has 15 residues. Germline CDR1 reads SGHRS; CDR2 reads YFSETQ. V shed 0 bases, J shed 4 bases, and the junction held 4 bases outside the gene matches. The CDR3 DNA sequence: TGCGCCAGCAGCTTGGGACAGGGGGTACTCACTGAAGCTTTCTTT. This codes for CASSLGQGVLTEAFF. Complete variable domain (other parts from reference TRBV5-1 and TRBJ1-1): KAGVTQTPRYLIKTRGQQVTLSCSPISGHRSVSWYQQTPGQGLQFLFEYFSETQRNKGNFPGRFSGRQFSNSRSEMNVSTLELGDSALYLCASSLGQGVLTEAFFGQGTRLTVV.

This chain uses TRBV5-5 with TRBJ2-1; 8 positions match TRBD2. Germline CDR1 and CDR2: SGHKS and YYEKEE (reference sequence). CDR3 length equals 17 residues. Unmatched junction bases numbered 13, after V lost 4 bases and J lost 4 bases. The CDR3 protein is CASSPPRGAGVYNEQFF. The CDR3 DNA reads TGTGCCAGCAGCCCCCCGCGGGGAGCGGGGGTATACAATGAGCAGTTCTTC.

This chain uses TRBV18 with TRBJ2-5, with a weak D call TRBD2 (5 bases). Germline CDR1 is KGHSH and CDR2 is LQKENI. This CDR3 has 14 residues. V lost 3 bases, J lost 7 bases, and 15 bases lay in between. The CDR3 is CASSPWAVRGTQYF. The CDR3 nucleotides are TGTGCCAGCTCACCTTGGGCAGTCCGGGGGACCCAGTACTTC.